The rows below give T cell receptor beta chains drawn from one sample of a study of shared clonotypes between healthy human individuals. The repertoire was sequenced with immunoSEQ multiplex PCR; TCRdb's copy has only in-frame clones and lacks some. The profile shows 1.4 million or so clones, less than 99% of them singletons. The sample consisted of naive CD4+ T cells sorted from blood. These TCRs come from a man aged 25 to 40 in good health. Both conserved end residues are part of each CDR3. A D gene is named only where the DNA matches it firmly. Clone size, where shown, is once, few, many, or a class for clones that have expanded.

d_gene	j_gene	v_gene	abundance	CDR3aa	CDR3nt
TRBD1	TRBJ2-1	TRBV15	-	CATSRVGTGDNEQFF	TGTGCCACCAGCAGAGTAGGGACAGGGGACAATGAGCAGTTCTTC
-	TRBJ1-2	TRBV18	-	CASSPESGAVSGYTF	TGTGCCAGCTCACCAGAGTCAGGGGCCGTGAGTGGCTACACCTTC
-	TRBJ2-1	TRBV10-3	-	CAIKRSGADNEQFF	TGTGCCATCAAACGTTCGGGAGCAGACAATGAGCAGTTCTTC
-	TRBJ2-1	TRBV5-4	-	CASSFRAVSYNEQFF	TGTGCCAGCAGCTTTCGGGCTGTGTCCTACAATGAGCAGTTCTTC
-	TRBJ1-5	TRBV6-1	few	CASSPDGASNQPQHF	TGTGCCAGCAGTCCGGACGGTGCAAGCAATCAGCCCCAGCATTTT
-	TRBJ1-1	TRBV2	-	CANAVTGSETEAFF	TGTGCCAACGCGGTTACAGGGTCGGAGACTGAAGCTTTCTTT
TRBD1	TRBJ1-5	TRBV13	once	CASSKDRVQPQHF	TGTGCCAGCAGCAAGGACAGGGTCCAGCCCCAGCATTTT
-	TRBJ1-3	TRBV21-1	-	CASSPRQGSGNTIYF	TGTGCCAGCAGCCCACGCCAAGGCTCTGGAAACACCATATATTTT
TRBD1	TRBJ1-1	TRBV5-1	once	CASRTGQGDTEAFF	TGCGCCAGCAGGACGGGACAGGGAGACACTGAAGCTTTCTTT
-	TRBJ2-5	TRBV7-2	-	CASSLGSLGWGYF	TGTGCCAGCAGCTTAGGGTCGCTAGGGTGGGGGTACTTC
TRBD1	TRBJ2-7	TRBV5-5	-	CASSLTGVPSYEQYF	TGTGCCAGCAGCCTTACAGGGGTCCCCTCCTACGAGCAGTACTTC
-	TRBJ2-7	TRBV7-8	-	CASSLGAIYEQYF	TGTGCCAGCAGCCTAGGGGCCATCTACGAGCAGTACTTC
-	TRBJ1-2	TRBV5-1	-	CASSLTVNYGYTF	TGCGCCAGCAGCTTGACAGTCAACTATGGCTACACCTTC
TRBD2	TRBJ2-7	TRBV15	-	CATSSLISTGTSGRRLSYEQYF	TGTGCCACCAGCAGTCTGATCTCAACCGGGACTAGCGGGAGAAGGCTCTCCTACGAGCAGTACTTC
-	TRBJ2-5	TRBV18	-	CASSRDSSQETQYF	TGTGCCAGCTCGCGGGACAGCAGCCAAGAGACCCAGTACTTC
TRBD1	TRBJ2-3	TRBV10-3	-	CAISGQGTDTQYF	TGTGCCATCAGCGGACAGGGTACAGATACGCAGTATTTT
TRBD1	TRBJ1-1	TRBV7-6	-	CASSQLGTEGPEAFF	TGTGCCAGCAGCCAGCTGGGGACAGAGGGTCCTGAAGCTTTCTTT
-	TRBJ2-7	TRBV7-2	-	CASSPWPAEQYF	TGTGCCAGCAGCCCCTGGCCTGCCGAGCAGTACTTC
-	TRBJ2-7	TRBV25-1	-	CASSDIYEQYF	TGTGCCAGCAGTGACATCTACGAGCAGTACTTC
-	TRBJ2-1	TRBV13	-	CASSRFNIGSYNEQFF	TGTGCCAGCAGCCGCTTTAATATTGGATCCTACAATGAGCAGTTCTTC
-	TRBJ1-1	TRBV7-7	-	CASSFDRYTEAFF	TGTGCTAGCAGCTTCGACAGGTACACTGAAGCTTTCTTT
TRBD2	TRBJ2-3	TRBV19	-	CASKSGNFPTDTQYF	TGTGCCAGTAAAAGCGGGAACTTCCCCACAGATACGCAGTATTTT
-	TRBJ2-5	TRBV19	-	CASSRGAEETQYF	TGTGCCAGTAGTCGGGGAGCAGAGGAGACCCAGTACTTC
-	TRBJ1-2	TRBV6-5	-	CASTTSRRGIHGYTF	TGTGCCAGTACTACTTCCAGGCGGGGTATTCATGGCTACACCTTC
-	TRBJ2-7	TRBV9	-	CASSLIRGEQYF	TGTGCCAGCAGCCTCATACGGGGAGAGCAGTACTTC
-	TRBJ2-1	TRBV7-8	-	CASSSAGGADNEQFF	TGTGCCAGCAGCTCCGCCGGAGGGGCTGACAATGAGCAGTTCTTC
TRBD2	TRBJ2-3	TRBV7-6	-	CASSLGTSGSTDTQYF	TGTGCCAGCAGCTTAGGGACTAGCGGTTCCACAGATACGCAGTATTTT
-	TRBJ2-7	TRBV5-6	-	CASSLATGWEQYF	TGTGCCAGCAGCCTGGCTACAGGTTGGGAGCAGTACTTC
TRBD1	TRBJ1-5	TRBV18	-	CASSPSSGGQPQHF	TGTGCCAGCTCACCTTCGTCAGGGGGACAGCCCCAGCATTTT
TRBD1	TRBJ1-1	TRBV18	-	CASSPRTGMNTEAFF	TGTGCCAGCTCACCTAGGACAGGTATGAACACTGAAGCTTTCTTT
-	TRBJ2-7	TRBV30	-	CAWSPPSYEQYF	TGTGCCTGGAGTCCCCCTTCATACGAGCAGTACTTC
-	TRBJ1-1	TRBV9	-	CASSVAAGPGTEAFF	TGTGCCAGCAGCGTAGCGGCAGGGCCTGGCACTGAAGCTTTCTTT
-	TRBJ2-7	TRBV5-1	-	CASSLTGNAYEQYF	TGCGCCAGCAGCTTGACCGGGAATGCCTACGAGCAGTACTTC
TRBD2	TRBJ2-7	TRBV11-2	-	CASSPGSLGGEQYF	TGTGCCAGCAGCCCAGGAAGCCTGGGGGGGGAGCAGTACTTC
TRBD1	TRBJ1-4	TRBV5-4	-	CASSPTGQGATNEKLFF	TGTGCCAGCAGCCCCACTGGACAGGGGGCAACTAATGAAAAACTGTTTTTT
-	TRBJ1-1	TRBV29-1	-	CSVGPGLATEAFF	TGCAGCGTTGGTCCGGGGTTGGCCACTGAAGCTTTCTTT
-	TRBJ1-1	TRBV6-5	-	CASSYRWGNTEAFF	TGTGCCAGCAGTTACCGGTGGGGGAACACTGAAGCTTTCTTT